Shown below are 23 T cell receptor beta chains from a single sample sequenced in a study of cytomegalovirus exposure and HLA in healthy donors. This PCR relied on a set of 60 Vbeta primers and 13 Jbeta primers. Measured with immunoSEQ multiplex PCR; TCRdb has only the in-frame clones, and not every one. The table shows around 170,000 clones, with 80% occurring only once. Sequencing was carried out using PBMCs. Receptors were obtained from a man aged 35 to 55 in good health and CMV-seropositive.

This rearrangement joins TRBV5-4 to TRBJ2-4; 8 positions agree with TRBD1. V gave up 4 bases and J gave up 0 bases; unmatched junction bases: 6. The germline CDR1 and CDR2 sequences are SGHNT and YYREEE (reference sequence). The CDR3 runs to 16 residues. The CDR3 nucleotides read TGTGCCAGCAGCCTGGACAGGGTTTTAGCCAAAAACATTCAGTACTTC. This codes for CASSLDRVLAKNIQYF.

CDR3 coding DNA: TGTGCCAGCAGCCTCGGACAACTCTACGAGCAGTACTTC. It encodes CASSLGQLYEQYF. The rearrangement joins TRBV7-9 to TRBJ2-7, with D perhaps matching TRBD1 (5 bases). Germline-derived CDR1 and CDR2 are SEHNR and FQNEAQ (reference sequence). This CDR3 is 13 amino acids long. V lost 5 bases and J lost 3, with 11 bases in between.

The genes are TRBV15 and TRBJ2-5, with TRBD1 matching over 8 bases. Germline V gene sequence: CDR1 LNHNV, CDR2 YYDKDF (reference sequence). This CDR3 region has 15 residues. After removal of 1 base from V and 8 bases from J, the junction contained 9 bases not matched to a gene. CDR3 bases: TGTGCCACCAGCAGAGGGCTCGACAGGGGATCAACCCAGTACTTC. Its protein is CATSRGLDRGSTQYF.

The rearrangement joins TRBV6-1 to TRBJ2-3; 8 bases are a match to TRBD1. V gave up 2 bases and J gave up 1 base; unmatched junction bases: 2. Germline CDR1 reads MNHNS; CDR2 reads SASEGT. The CDR3 loop spans 15 amino acids. This CDR3 reads CASSEQGARTDTQYF. The CDR3 DNA reads as TGTGCCAGCAGTGAACAGGGGGCACGCACAGATACGCAGTATTTT.

The chain joins TRBV4-2 to TRBJ1-3; D unclear. The V end was cut by 3 bases, the J end by 4 bases, with 19 bases between. The CDR3 spans 17 residues. Looked up from germline, CDR1 is LGHNA and CDR2 is YNFKEQ. The CDR3 here is CASSQEVAGSHGNTIYF. The CDR3 DNA follows: TGTGCCAGCAGCCAGGAGGTTGCAGGCAGCCACGGAAACACCATATATTTT.

This rearrangement joins TRBV27 to TRBJ2-7, with D possibly TRBD2 on 5 matching bases. V lost 4 bases to trimming and J lost 2 bases, with 18 bases between them. The CDR3 sequence is 16 residues long. Germline-derived CDR1 and CDR2 are MNHEY and SMNVEV (reference sequence). This chain's CDR3 is CASSSYRGLHTYEQYF. The CDR3 DNA sequence: TGTGCCAGCAGTTCATACCGTGGACTGCACACCTACGAGCAGTACTTC.

In its sample, this clone was seen once. This rearrangement joins TRBV7-3 to TRBJ2-3; D is possibly TRBD2 (6 bases). This CDR3 has 15 amino acids. Looked up from germline, CDR1 is SGHTA and CDR2 is FQGTGA. Trimming shortened V by 4 bases and J by 10 bases, and 21 bases separated the two germline ends. The CDR3 here is CASSSGTPLLSPQYF. For the CDR3, the DNA is TGTGCCAGCAGCTCCGGGACTCCACTCTTAAGTCCGCAGTATTTT. The full variable domain, with the rest looked up from reference TRBV7-3 and TRBJ2-3, is GAGVSQTPSNKVTEKGKYVELRCDPISGHTALYWYRQSLGQGPEFLIYFQGTGAADDSGLPNDRFFAVRPEGSVSTLKIQRTERGDSAVYLCASSSGTPLLSPQYFGPGTRLTVL.

This clone was observed a handful of times. The gene calls are TRBV14 and TRBJ1-2, with D perhaps matching TRBD1 (5 bases). The CDR3 totals 14 residues. V lost 0 bases, J lost 8 bases, and 13 bases lay in between. Germline V lookup: CDR1 SGHDN, CDR2 FVKESK. CDR3 region: CASSQEVQGAGYTF. CDR3 nucleotide sequence: TGTGCCAGCAGCCAAGAGGTCCAGGGCGCCGGCTACACCTTC.

This chain joins TRBV11-2 and TRBJ2-7, with 7 bases lining up with TRBD1. Trimming cost V 0 bases and J 3 bases; bases outside gene matches: 2. Germline-derived CDR1 and CDR2 are SGHAT and FQNNGV. The CDR3 spans 14 residues. The DNA for the CDR3 is TGTGCCAGCAGCTTAGAGAGGACAGGCTACGAGCAGTACTTC. The encoded protein is CASSLERTGYEQYF. The complete variable domain, with remaining parts taken from reference TRBV11-2 and TRBJ2-7, reads EAGVAQSPRYKIIEKRQSVAFWCNPISGHATLYWYQQILGQGPKLLIQFQNNGVVDDSQLPKDRFSAERLKGVDSTLKIQPAKLEDSAVYLCASSLERTGYEQYFGPGTRLTVT.

This clone was seen once. This CDR3 reads CASSLGAGAGTDTQYF. The CDR3 nucleotides are TGTGCCAGCAGCCTCGGGGCGGGGGCGGGAACAGATACGCAGTATTTT. The chain combines TRBV4-2 with TRBJ2-3, with D possibly being TRBD2 (7 bases). The CDR3 has 16 amino acids. Germline V gene lookup returns CDR1 LGHNA and CDR2 YNFKEQ. Between the trimmed V and J ends, which lost 4 bases and 3 bases, there was a span of 17 bases.

The chain links TRBV9 to TRBJ2-5, with 10 bases lining up with TRBD2. Per the germline V gene, CDR1 is SGDLS and CDR2 is YYNGEE. With 5 bases clipped from V and 9 bases from J, the junction kept 10 bases outside the gene matches. There are 14 residues in the CDR3. The CDR3, as DNA: TGTGCCAGCAGTATCGGGACTAGCGAAGTGGCCCAGTACTTC. Translated: CASSIGTSEVAQYF.

The J gene is TRBJ1-5, the V gene TRBV14; possibly TRBD1 for D (5 bases). The V gene lost 3 bases and the J gene lost 7 bases, with 19 bases spanning the gap. Germline V lookup: CDR1 SGHDN, CDR2 FVKESK. CDR3 length equals 16 residues. The CDR3 protein is CASSHFAQGGRQPQHF. The CDR3, as DNA: TGTGCCAGCAGCCATTTCGCCCAGGGAGGGAGGCAGCCCCAGCATTTT.

In nucleotides, the CDR3 is TGTGCCAGCCGTTGGGGGGGGCTCACAGATACGCAGTATTTT. Translation gives CASRWGGLTDTQYF. The chain links TRBV6-6 to TRBJ2-3; a weak D match, TRBD2 (7 bases). Germline CDR1 is MNHNY and CDR2 is SVGAGI (reference sequence). The CDR3 is 14 amino acids. Deletions cut 8 bases from V and 2 bases from J, with 14 bases between.

The V and J genes are TRBV6-1 and TRBJ1-1, with D hard to call. Trimming removed 1 base from V and 5 bases from J, with 14 bases in between. CDR3 length: 15 amino acids. Per the germline V gene, CDR1 is MNHNS and CDR2 is SASEGT. CDR3 DNA: TGTGCCAGCAGTGAAGTTTCGGGATCGTGGACTGAAGCTTTCTTT. This translates into CASSEVSGSWTEAFF.

The rearrangement uses TRBV11-2 and TRBJ2-1; tentative D call: TRBD2 (5 bases). This CDR3 contains 14 residues. Trimming removed 1 base from V and 3 bases from J, with 7 bases in between. Germline lookup yields CDR1 SGHAT and CDR2 FQNNGV. CDR3 in DNA: TGTGCCAGCAGCTTAGCCGGGGTCTACAATGAGCAGTTCTTC. Its protein product is CASSLAGVYNEQFF.

J is TRBJ2-2 and V is TRBV5-1; 10 nucleotides line up with TRBD1. There are 15 residues in the CDR3. V was clipped by 4 bases and J by 4 bases; unmatched bases: 4. Germline CDR1 and CDR2: SGHRS and YFSETQ. CDR3 loop: CASSRQGAFTGELFF. CDR3 nucleotide sequence: TGCGCCAGCAGCCGACAGGGGGCTTTCACCGGGGAGCTGTTTTTT.

This clone was seen more than once but under ten times. The chain is built from TRBV7-2 and TRBJ1-2, with a tentative D call TRBD1 (5 bases). Germline-derived CDR1 and CDR2 are SGHTA and FQGNSA. The CDR3 is made up of 13 amino acids. V lost 3 bases and J 8 bases, leaving 13 bases between the germline ends. The CDR3 DNA sequence: TGTGCCAGCAGCTTTGCGACAGCATACGGCTACACCTTC. It encodes CASSFATAYGYTF.

This chain links TRBV4-1 with TRBJ2-5; TRBD2 matches at 8 bases. This CDR3 contains 15 residues. In germline, CDR1 is MGHRA, CDR2 YSYEKL. J lost 0 bases, V lost 5 bases, and 5 bases had no gene match. CDR3 amino acids: CASSFSGADQETQYF. The CDR3 nucleotides read TGCGCCAGCAGCTTTAGCGGGGCCGACCAAGAGACCCAGTACTTC.

V gene TRBV7-3 combines with J gene TRBJ2-1; TRBD2 aligns across 8 bases. Germline trimming cut 5 bases from V and 4 bases from J; bases unmatched to any gene: 7. This CDR3 contains 15 residues. From germline, CDR1 is SGHTA and CDR2 FQGTGA. DNA for the CDR3: TGTGCCAGCAGCGTTAGCGGGGTAAATTACAATGAGCAGTTCTTC. As protein: CASSVSGVNYNEQFF.

The chain combines TRBV11-2 with TRBJ1-4, with 9 bases aligning to TRBD1. With V trimmed by 5 bases and J by 4 bases, 14 bases remained unmatched. This CDR3 spans 18 amino acids. Germline V gives CDR1 SGHAT, CDR2 FQNNGV. The CDR3 loop reads CASSQERPGTGLNEKLFF. Written as DNA, the CDR3 is TGTGCCAGCAGCCAGGAACGCCCCGGGACAGGGCTTAATGAAAAACTGTTTTTT.

The chain has TRBV6-5 and TRBJ1-5; TRBD1 aligns across 7 bases. V lost 4 bases, J lost 3 bases, and 6 bases stayed unmatched. From germline, CDR1 is MNHEY and CDR2 SVGAGI. This CDR3 spans 15 amino acids. This CDR3 is CASSSTGTDNQPQHF. The CDR3 coding sequence is TGTGCCAGCAGTTCCACAGGGACAGACAATCAGCCCCAGCATTTT.

This chain links TRBV2 with TRBJ1-2; D possibly corresponds to TRBD1 (5 bases). Germline values: CDR1 SNHLY, CDR2 FYNNEI. V gave up 2 bases and J gave up 5 bases, with 9 bases separating them. The CDR3 is made up of 13 amino acids. Here the CDR3 reads CASSETEGYGYTF. CDR3 in DNA: TGTGCCAGCAGTGAAACGGAGGGGTATGGCTACACCTTC.

The chain carries TRBV11-2 and TRBJ2-6; maybe TRBD1 (6 bases). Germline lookup yields CDR1 SGHAT and CDR2 FQNNGV. The CDR3 contains 19 residues. The V and J ends lost 0 bases and 0 bases respectively, with 15 bases between them. The CDR3 here is CASSLDRVGANSGANVLTF. In nucleotides, the CDR3 is TGTGCCAGCAGCTTAGATAGGGTGGGGGCCAACTCTGGGGCCAACGTCCTGACTTTC. The whole variable domain, remainder taken from reference TRBV11-2 and TRBJ2-6, is EAGVAQSPRYKIIEKRQSVAFWCNPISGHATLYWYQQILGQGPKLLIQFQNNGVVDDSQLPKDRFSAERLKGVDSTLKIQPAKLEDSAVYLCASSLDRVGANSGANVLTFGAGSRLTVL.